The TCR beta chain described here comes from a study of T cells in Graves' hyperthyroidism and ophthalmopathy. Study observations and caveats: Appearing also in blood were most of the thyroid clonotypes expanded above 0.001.

It was RNA transcripts that yielded the amplified TCR beta CDR3 regions. An initial round of RT-PCR targeting the TCR CDR3 relied on the HTBI primer set. MiXCR was run by TCRdb on the multiplex PCR reads, yielding one entry per CDR3 protein. The sample holds approximately 600,000 distinct CDR3 sequences, around 14% seen once. About this clonotype itself: Its target is not known.

CDR1 and CDR2 (germline): SGHDN, FVKESK. CDR3 length: 16 amino acids. The V gene lost 8 bases and the J gene lost 1 base, with 19 bases spanning the gap. The gene calls are TRBV14 and TRBJ2-3; D unclear. This TCR derives from a woman in her 30s with Graves' hyperthyroidism that later progressed to Graves' ophthalmopathy. The sample taken for sequencing was blood. DNA for the CDR3: TGTGCCAGCCCCCCCTTGGTAGCTGCCCGCACAGATACGCAGTATTTT. This translates into CASPPLVAARTDTQYF.